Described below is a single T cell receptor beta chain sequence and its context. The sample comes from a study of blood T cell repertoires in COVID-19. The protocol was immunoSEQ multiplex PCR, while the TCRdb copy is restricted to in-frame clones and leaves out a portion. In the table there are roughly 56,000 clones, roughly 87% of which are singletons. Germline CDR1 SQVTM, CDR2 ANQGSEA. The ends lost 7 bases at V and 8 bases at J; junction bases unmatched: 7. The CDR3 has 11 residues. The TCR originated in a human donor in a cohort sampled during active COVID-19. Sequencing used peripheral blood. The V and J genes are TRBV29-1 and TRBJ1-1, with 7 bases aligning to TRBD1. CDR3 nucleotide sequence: TGCAGCGGGGGGAGGGACAGCGAAGCTTTCTTT. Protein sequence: CSGGRDSEAFF.